This T cell receptor beta chain was captured by sequencing in a study of T cells after yellow fever vaccination. Looking at the study overall: When fractions had low cell numbers, they were prepared with SMART-Seq v4 Ultra Low Input.

Synthesis of TCR cDNA relied on 5'RACE template switching, which attached a universal primer site and UMIs. TCRdb fed the 5' RACE reads into MiXCR, producing one record per CDR3 protein. Of about 200,000 distinct CDR3 sequences in the sample, about 3% were seen once. Findings and limits, study-wide: Contaminating bulk clonotypes could be abundant in FACS-sorted repertoires.

About this clonotype itself: Its matching antigen is unknown.

Trimming took off 6 bases at V and 8 bases at J, with 19 bases between the two ends. Germline CDR1 is KGHSH and CDR2 is LQKENI. The CDR3 runs 14 residues. The source material was CD4+ T cells sorted from PBMCs, sampled 10 days after the yellow fever booster vaccination. The chain recombines TRBV18 with TRBJ1-2; no reliable D call. This receptor was obtained from a man aged 18 to 29 who received the YFV17D yellow fever vaccine. CDR3 loop: CASSPGNEFYGYTF. CDR3 coding DNA: TGTGCCAGCTCGCCCGGAAACGAGTTCTACGGCTACACCTTC.